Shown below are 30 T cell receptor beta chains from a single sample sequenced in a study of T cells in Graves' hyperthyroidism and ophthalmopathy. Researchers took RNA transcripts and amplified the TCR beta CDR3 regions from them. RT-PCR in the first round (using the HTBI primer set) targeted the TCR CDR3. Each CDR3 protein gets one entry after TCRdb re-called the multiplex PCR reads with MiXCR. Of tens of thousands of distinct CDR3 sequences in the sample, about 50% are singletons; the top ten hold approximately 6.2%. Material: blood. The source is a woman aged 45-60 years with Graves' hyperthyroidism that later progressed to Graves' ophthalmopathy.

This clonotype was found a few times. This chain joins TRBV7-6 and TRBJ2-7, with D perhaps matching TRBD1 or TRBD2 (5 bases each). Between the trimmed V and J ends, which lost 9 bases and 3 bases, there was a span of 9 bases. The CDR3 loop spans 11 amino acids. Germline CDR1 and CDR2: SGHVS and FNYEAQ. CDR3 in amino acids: CARGRVYEQYF. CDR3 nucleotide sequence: TGTGCCAGGGGACGGGTCTACGAGCAGTACTTC.

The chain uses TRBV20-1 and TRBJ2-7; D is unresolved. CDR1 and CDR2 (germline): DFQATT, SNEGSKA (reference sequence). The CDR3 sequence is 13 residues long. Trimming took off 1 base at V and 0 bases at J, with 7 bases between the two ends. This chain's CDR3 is CSARGAHSYEQYF. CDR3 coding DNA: TGCAGTGCTAGAGGGGCCCACTCCTACGAGCAGTACTTC.

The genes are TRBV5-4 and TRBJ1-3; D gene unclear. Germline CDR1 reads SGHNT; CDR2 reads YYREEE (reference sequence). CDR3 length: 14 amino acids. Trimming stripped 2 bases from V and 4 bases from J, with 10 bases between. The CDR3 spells CASSLVSPGNTIYF. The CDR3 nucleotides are TGTGCCAGCAGCTTAGTGTCCCCGGGAAACACCATATATTTT.

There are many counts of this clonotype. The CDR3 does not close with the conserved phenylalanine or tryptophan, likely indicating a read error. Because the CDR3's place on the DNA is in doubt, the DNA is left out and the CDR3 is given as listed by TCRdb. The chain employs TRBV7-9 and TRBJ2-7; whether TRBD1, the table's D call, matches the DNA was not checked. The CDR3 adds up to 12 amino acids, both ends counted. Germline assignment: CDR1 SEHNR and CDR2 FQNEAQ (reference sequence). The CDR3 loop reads CASAGRDSYIWL.

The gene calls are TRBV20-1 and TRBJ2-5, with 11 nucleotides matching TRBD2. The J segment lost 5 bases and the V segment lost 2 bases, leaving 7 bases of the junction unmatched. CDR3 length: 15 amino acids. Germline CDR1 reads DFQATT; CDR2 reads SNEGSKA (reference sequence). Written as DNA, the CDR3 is TGCAGTGCTAGATCGACTAGCGGGACCGGGGAGACCCAGTACTTC. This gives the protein CSARSTSGTGETQYF.

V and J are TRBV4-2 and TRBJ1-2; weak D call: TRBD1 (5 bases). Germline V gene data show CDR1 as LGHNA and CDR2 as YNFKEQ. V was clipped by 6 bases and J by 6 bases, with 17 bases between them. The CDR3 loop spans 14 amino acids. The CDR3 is CASRQVGTNDGYTF. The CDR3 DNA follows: TGTGCCAGCAGACAGGTCGGGACCAATGATGGCTACACCTTC.

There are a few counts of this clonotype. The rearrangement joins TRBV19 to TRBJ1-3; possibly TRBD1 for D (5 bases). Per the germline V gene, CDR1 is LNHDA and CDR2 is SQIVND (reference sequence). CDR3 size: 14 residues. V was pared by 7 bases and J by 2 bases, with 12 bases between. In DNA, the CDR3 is TGTGCCAGTACTGTACAGGTCACTGGAAACACCATATATTTT. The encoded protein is CASTVQVTGNTIYF.

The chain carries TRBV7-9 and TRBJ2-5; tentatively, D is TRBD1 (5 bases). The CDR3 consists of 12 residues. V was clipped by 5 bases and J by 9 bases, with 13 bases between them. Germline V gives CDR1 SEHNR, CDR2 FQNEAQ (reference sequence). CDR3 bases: TGTGCCAGCAGCCAAAACCAGGGTGCCCAGTACTTC. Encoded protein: CASSQNQGAQYF.

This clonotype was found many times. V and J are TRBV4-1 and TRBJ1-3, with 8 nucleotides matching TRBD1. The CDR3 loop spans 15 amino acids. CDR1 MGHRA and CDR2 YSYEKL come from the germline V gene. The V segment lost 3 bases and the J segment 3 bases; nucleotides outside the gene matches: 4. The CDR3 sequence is CASSHLDRVGNTIYF. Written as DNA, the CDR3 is TGCGCCAGCAGCCACCTGGACAGGGTTGGAAACACCATATATTTT.

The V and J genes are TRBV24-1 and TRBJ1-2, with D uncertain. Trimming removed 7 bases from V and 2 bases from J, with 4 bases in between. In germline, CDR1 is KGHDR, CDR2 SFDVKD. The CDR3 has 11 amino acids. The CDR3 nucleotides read TGTGCCACCAGCCAGAACTATGGCTACACCTTC. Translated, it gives CATSQNYGYTF.

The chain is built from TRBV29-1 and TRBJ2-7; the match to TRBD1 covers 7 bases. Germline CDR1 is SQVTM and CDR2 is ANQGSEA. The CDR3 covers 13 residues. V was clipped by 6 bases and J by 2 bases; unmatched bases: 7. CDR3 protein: CSVPGQPAYEQYF. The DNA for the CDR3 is TGCAGCGTCCCGGGACAGCCGGCCTACGAGCAGTACTTC.

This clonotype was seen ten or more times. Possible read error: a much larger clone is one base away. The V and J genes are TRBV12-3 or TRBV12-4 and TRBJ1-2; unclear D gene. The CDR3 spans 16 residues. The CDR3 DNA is TGTGCCAGCAGTTTAGGTTCGGCAGCAGCGCACTATGGCTGCACCTTC. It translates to CASSLGSAAAHYGCTF.

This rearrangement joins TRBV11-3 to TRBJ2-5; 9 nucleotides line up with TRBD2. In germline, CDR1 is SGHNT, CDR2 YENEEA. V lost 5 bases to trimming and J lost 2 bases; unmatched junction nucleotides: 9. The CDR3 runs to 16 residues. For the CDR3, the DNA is TGTGCCAGCAGCCCTCGGGGCAGCGGGGGGCAAGAGACCCAGTACTTC. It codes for CASSPRGSGGQETQYF.

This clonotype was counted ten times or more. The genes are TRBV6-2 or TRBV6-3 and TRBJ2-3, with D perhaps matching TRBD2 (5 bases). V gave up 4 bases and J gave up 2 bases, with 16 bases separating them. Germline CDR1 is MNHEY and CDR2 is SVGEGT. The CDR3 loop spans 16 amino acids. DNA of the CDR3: TGTGCCAGCAGTTCCCCCTCTAGGCGGGCCACAGATACGCAGTATTTT. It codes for CASSSPSRRATDTQYF.

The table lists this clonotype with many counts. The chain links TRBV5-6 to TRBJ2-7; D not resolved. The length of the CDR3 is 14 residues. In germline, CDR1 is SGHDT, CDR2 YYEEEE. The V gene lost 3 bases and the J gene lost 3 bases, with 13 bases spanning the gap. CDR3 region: CASSSYNSRYEQYF. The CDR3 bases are TGTGCCAGCAGCTCCTATAACAGTCGCTACGAGCAGTACTTC.

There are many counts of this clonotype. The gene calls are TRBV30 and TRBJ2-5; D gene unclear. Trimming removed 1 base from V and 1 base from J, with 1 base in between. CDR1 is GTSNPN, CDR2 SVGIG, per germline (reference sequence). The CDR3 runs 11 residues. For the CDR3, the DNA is TGTGCCTGGAGTGGCCAAGAGACCCAGTACTTC. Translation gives CAWSGQETQYF.

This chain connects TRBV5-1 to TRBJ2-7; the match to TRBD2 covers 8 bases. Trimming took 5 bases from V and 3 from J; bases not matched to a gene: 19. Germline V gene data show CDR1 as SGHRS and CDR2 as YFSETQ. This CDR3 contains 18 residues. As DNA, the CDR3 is TGCGCCAGCAGTACCTTAGCGGGAACGGCCGGGGGGCGCTACGAGCAGTACTTC. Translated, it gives CASSTLAGTAGGRYEQYF.

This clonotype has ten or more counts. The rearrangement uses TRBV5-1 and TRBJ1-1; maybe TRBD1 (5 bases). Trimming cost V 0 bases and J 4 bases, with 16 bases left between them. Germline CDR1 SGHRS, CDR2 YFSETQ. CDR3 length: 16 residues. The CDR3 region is CASSLDPGTYSTEAFF. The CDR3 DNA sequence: TGCGCCAGCAGCTTGGATCCAGGGACTTATAGCACTGAAGCTTTCTTT.

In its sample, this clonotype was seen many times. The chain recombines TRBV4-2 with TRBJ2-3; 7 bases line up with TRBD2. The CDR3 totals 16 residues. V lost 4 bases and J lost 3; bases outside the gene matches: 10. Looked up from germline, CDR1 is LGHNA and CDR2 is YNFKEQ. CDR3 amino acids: CASSLRGGSGTDTQYF. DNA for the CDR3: TGTGCCAGCAGCCTGCGAGGCGGGAGTGGAACAGATACGCAGTATTTT.

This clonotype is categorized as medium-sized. CDR3 nucleotide sequence: TGTGCCAGCGGACTAGCGGGAGACAATGAGCAGTTCTTC. Amino acid sequence: CASGLAGDNEQFF. This chain joins TRBV7-3 and TRBJ2-1, with TRBD2 identical over 13 bases. The CDR3 extends over 13 amino acids. Germline V CDR1 and CDR2: SGHTA, FQGTGA. Germline trimming cut 8 bases from V and 5 bases from J; bases unmatched to any gene: 0.

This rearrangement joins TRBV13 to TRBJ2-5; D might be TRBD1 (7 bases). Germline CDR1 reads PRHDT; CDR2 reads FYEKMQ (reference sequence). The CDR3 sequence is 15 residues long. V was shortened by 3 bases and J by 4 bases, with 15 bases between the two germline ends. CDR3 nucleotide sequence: TGTGCCAGCAGCTTGGCTGGGCAGGGGGGAGAGACCCAGTACTTC. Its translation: CASSLAGQGGETQYF.

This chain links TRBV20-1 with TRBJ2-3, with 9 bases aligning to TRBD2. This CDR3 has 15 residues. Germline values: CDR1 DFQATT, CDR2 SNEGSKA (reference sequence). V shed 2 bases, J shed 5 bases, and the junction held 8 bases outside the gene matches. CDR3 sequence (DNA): TGCAGTGCTAGAAGCCTAGCGGGGATTGGAGATACGCAGTATTTT. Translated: CSARSLAGIGDTQYF.

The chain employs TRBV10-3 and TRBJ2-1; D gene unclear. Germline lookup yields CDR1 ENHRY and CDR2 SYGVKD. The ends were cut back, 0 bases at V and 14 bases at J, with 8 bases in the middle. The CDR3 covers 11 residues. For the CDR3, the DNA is TGTGCCATCAGTGAGTCTGCGCAGAAGTTCTTC. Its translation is CAISESAQKFF.

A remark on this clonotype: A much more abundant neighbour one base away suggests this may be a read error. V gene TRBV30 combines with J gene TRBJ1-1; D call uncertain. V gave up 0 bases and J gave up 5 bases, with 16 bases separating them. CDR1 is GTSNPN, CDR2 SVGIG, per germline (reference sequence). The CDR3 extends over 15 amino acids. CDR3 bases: TGTGCCTGGAGTGTACTGGCGGACTCAAAAACTGAAGCTTTCTTT. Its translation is CAWSVLADSKTEAFF.

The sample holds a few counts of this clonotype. In DNA, the CDR3 is TGTGCCACCAGTGATCCCAGACGATTGGGCTATGGCTACACCTTC. This encodes CATSDPRRLGYGYTF. The rearrangement links TRBV24-1 to TRBJ1-2; no clear D. The V and J ends lost 3 bases and 4 bases respectively, with 14 bases between them. The germline CDR1 and CDR2 sequences are KGHDR and SFDVKD. The CDR3 extends over 15 amino acids.

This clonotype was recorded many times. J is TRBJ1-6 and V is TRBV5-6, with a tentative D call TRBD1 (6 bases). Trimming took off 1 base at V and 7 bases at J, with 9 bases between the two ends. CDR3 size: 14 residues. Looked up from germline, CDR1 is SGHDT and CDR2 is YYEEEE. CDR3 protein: CASSLQGTNSPLHF. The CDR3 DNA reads TGTGCCAGCAGCTTGCAGGGGACGAATTCACCCCTCCACTTT.

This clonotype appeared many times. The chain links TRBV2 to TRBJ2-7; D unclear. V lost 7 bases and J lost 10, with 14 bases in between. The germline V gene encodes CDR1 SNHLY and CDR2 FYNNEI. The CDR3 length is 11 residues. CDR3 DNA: TGTGCCAGCACCCAACTGGGCAGACAGTACTTC. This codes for CASTQLGRQYF. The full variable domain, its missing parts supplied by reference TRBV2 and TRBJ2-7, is EPEVTQTPSHQVTQMGQEVILRCVPISNHLYFYWYRQILGQKVEFLVSFYNNEISEKSEIFDDQFSVERPDGSNFTLKIRSTKLEDSAMYFCASTQLGRQYFGPGTRLTVT.

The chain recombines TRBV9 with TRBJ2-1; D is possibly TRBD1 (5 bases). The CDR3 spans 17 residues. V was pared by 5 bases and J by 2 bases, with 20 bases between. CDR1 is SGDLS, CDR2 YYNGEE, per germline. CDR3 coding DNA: TGTGCCAGCAGTTTCATTGGCAACCCAGGGCCCTACAATGAGCAGTTCTTC. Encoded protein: CASSFIGNPGPYNEQFF.

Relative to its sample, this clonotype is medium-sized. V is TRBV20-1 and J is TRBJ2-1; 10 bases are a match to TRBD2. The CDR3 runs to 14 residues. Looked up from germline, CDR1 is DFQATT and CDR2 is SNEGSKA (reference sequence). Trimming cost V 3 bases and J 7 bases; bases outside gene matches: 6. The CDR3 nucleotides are TGCAGTGCTAGGTTAGCGGGAGGCACGAATGAGCAGTTCTTC. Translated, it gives CSARLAGGTNEQFF.

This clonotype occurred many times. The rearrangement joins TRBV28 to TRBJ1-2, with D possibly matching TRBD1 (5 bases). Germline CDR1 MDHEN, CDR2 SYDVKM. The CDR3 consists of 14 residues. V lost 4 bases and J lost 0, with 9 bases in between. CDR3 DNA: TGTGCCAGCAGTTGGGCGACAGCTAACTATGGCTACACCTTC. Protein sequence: CASSWATANYGYTF.